Each of the 21 T cell receptor beta chains below was sequenced from the same sample in a study of blood T cell repertoires in COVID-19. Clones were sequenced by immunoSEQ multiplex PCR, and TCRdb holds only the in-frame ones, with some missing. The sample contains under 200,000 clones, around 90% of which appear only once. Sequencing was performed on peripheral blood. The receptors shown here come from a man aged 45-65 years with acute or convalescent COVID-19.

This clone occurred a few times. The chain employs TRBV5-1 and TRBJ2-7; TRBD1 aligns across 9 bases. This CDR3 contains 15 residues. The V gene end was trimmed by 4 bases and the J gene end by 3 bases; junction bases not matched to a gene: 8. The germline gives CDR1 SGHRS, CDR2 YFSETQ. CDR3 sequence reads: CASSIFGTGIYEQYF. CDR3 sequence (DNA): TGCGCCAGCAGCATCTTCGGGACAGGGATCTACGAGCAGTACTTC.

The rearrangement uses TRBV6-5 and TRBJ2-1; TRBD2 matches at 12 bases. V was pared by 3 bases and J by 4 bases, with 1 base of the junction left unmatched. The CDR3 runs to 15 residues. CDR1 and CDR2 (germline): MNHEY, SVGAGI. This chain's CDR3 is CASSYGLAGYNEQFF. Written as DNA, the CDR3 is TGTGCCAGCAGTTATGGACTAGCGGGATACAATGAGCAGTTCTTC.

This chain joins TRBV19 and TRBJ2-3, with 10 bases matching TRBD2. Germline assignment: CDR1 LNHDA and CDR2 SQIVND (reference sequence). With V trimmed by 3 bases and J by 6 bases, 9 bases remained unmatched. This CDR3 comprises 16 residues. The CDR3 region is CASSIKAGGPSDTQYF. CDR3 DNA: TGTGCCAGTAGTATTAAAGCGGGAGGGCCCTCGGATACGCAGTATTTT.

The chain carries TRBV6-2 or TRBV6-3 and TRBJ1-1, with D hard to call. Trimming removed 2 bases from V and 6 bases from J, with 7 bases in between. CDR1 and CDR2 from the germline V gene are MNHEY and SVGEGT. The CDR3 is 12 amino acids. The CDR3 is CASSYPSPEAFF. Here the CDR3 DNA reads TGTGCCAGCAGTTACCCGTCTCCTGAAGCTTTCTTT.

This clone turned up a few times. A junction end diverges from the germline sequence, so it may reflect a read error. The V call is TRBV30, the J call TRBJ2-7, with 7 nucleotides matching TRBD2. From germline, CDR1 is GTSNPN and CDR2 SVGIG (reference sequence). The CDR3 is 11 residues long. In DNA form, the CDR3 reads TGTGCCTGGAGTGTACGGGGGGATATAAACTTC. Encoded protein: CAWSVRGDINF.

The gene calls are TRBV28 and TRBJ2-7; 8 nucleotides match TRBD2. The V gene's germline CDR1 is MDHEN and CDR2 SYDVKM. V shed 7 bases, J shed 3 bases, and the junction held 8 bases outside the gene matches. The CDR3 runs to 14 residues. The CDR3 sequence is CASTLSGTDYEQYF. Here the CDR3 DNA reads TGTGCCAGCACCCTTAGCGGGACTGACTACGAGCAGTACTTC.

The genes are TRBV7-8 and TRBJ1-4; D unclear. CDR3 size: 12 residues. The V gene's germline CDR1 is SGHVS and CDR2 FQNEAQ. V gave up 5 bases and J gave up 8 bases, with 9 bases separating them. The CDR3 region is CASSPRLEKLFF. The CDR3 DNA reads TGTGCCAGCAGCCCTCGTCTGGAAAAACTGTTTTTT.

CDR3 in amino acids: CASSPQLAELQETQYF. In nucleotides, the CDR3 is TGTGCCAGCTCACCACAACTAGCGGAACTCCAAGAGACCCAGTACTTC. This chain joins TRBV18 and TRBJ2-5; 8 bases are shared with TRBD2. The germline V gene encodes CDR1 KGHSH and CDR2 LQKENI. This CDR3 is built from 16 residues. Losses at the gene ends were 1 base for V and 1 base for J; bases not matched to a gene: 5. Full variable domain (outside the CDR3, taken from reference TRBV18 and TRBJ2-5): NAGVMQNPRHLVRRRGQEARLRCSPMKGHSHVYWYRQLPEEGLKFMVYLQKENIIDESGMPKERFSAEFPKEGPSILRIQQVVRGDSAAYFCASSPQLAELQETQYFGPGTRLLVL.

The chain uses TRBV27 and TRBJ1-2; 8 nucleotides align to TRBD1. The CDR3 is 15 amino acids. From germline, CDR1 is MNHEY and CDR2 SMNVEV (reference sequence). V was clipped by 2 bases and J by 6 bases; unmatched bases: 8. CDR3 in amino acids: CASSLAGGELDGYTF. The CDR3 nucleotides read TGTGCCAGCAGTTTAGCAGGGGGCGAATTGGATGGCTACACCTTC.

V and J are TRBV5-1 and TRBJ2-3, with TRBD1 matching over 8 bases. The CDR3 spans 13 residues. CDR1 is SGHRS, CDR2 YFSETQ, per germline. V trimming: 7 bases; J trimming: 6 bases; junction bases outside the gene matches: 7. For the CDR3, the DNA is TGCGCCAGCTCCGGGACAGGTACGGATACGCAGTATTTT. Protein: CASSGTGTDTQYF. Based on the CDR3 plus reference TRBV5-1 and TRBJ2-3, the full variable domain is KAGVTQTPRYLIKTRGQQVTLSCSPISGHRSVSWYQQTPGQGLQFLFEYFSETQRNKGNFPGRFSGRQFSNSRSEMNVSTLELGDSALYLCASSGTGTDTQYFGPGTRLTVL.

The chain has TRBV28 and TRBJ2-4; 8 nucleotides align to TRBD1. The V gene's germline CDR1 is MDHEN and CDR2 SYDVKM. This CDR3 spans 14 amino acids. Trimming at V came to 4 bases and at J to 6 bases, leaving 5 bases not matched to a gene. CDR3 DNA: TGTGCCAGCAGTTCCCCCGGACAGGGAAACATTCAGTACTTC. Amino acid sequence: CASSSPGQGNIQYF.

Here the CDR3 DNA reads TGTGCCAGCTCATCTGGACTAGCGGGAGAATACGAGCAGTACTTC. Protein sequence: CASSSGLAGEYEQYF. The chain carries TRBV18 and TRBJ2-7, with 13 positions matching TRBD2. Germline trimming cut 5 bases from V and 4 bases from J; bases unmatched to any gene: 5. This CDR3 is built from 15 residues. Germline values: CDR1 KGHSH, CDR2 LQKENI.

V is TRBV19 and J is TRBJ2-2; 9 bases match TRBD1. Germline lookup yields CDR1 LNHDA and CDR2 SQIVND (reference sequence). The CDR3 spans 14 residues. V lost 6 bases, J lost 7 bases, and 6 bases stayed unmatched. CDR3 amino acids: CASSSQGAGGELFF. For the CDR3, the DNA is TGTGCCAGTAGCTCACAGGGGGCTGGCGGGGAGCTGTTTTTT.

This clone was seen just once. The V gene is TRBV7-9, the J gene TRBJ2-2, with D possibly TRBD1 on 5 matching bases. Trimming took 1 base from V and 4 from J, leaving 7 bases between them. This CDR3 has 14 residues. Germline V gene data show CDR1 as SEHNR and CDR2 as FQNEAQ (reference sequence). The CDR3 is CASSLDRPTGELFF. In nucleotides, the CDR3 is TGTGCCAGCAGCTTAGACAGGCCCACCGGGGAGCTGTTTTTT.

V is TRBV10-3 and J is TRBJ1-1; D is ambiguous. Germline CDR1 and CDR2: ENHRY and SYGVKD. The ends were cut back, 2 bases at V and 1 base at J, with 8 bases in the middle. The CDR3 extends over 14 amino acids. The CDR3 DNA follows: TGTGCCATCAGTGAGATGGAGGGGAACACTGAAGCTTTCTTT. Protein sequence: CAISEMEGNTEAFF.

The rearrangement uses TRBV25-1 and TRBJ1-6, with a tentative D call TRBD1 (6 bases). The CDR3 is 15 residues long. The germline gives CDR1 MGHDK, CDR2 SYGVNS. Between the trimmed V and J ends, which lost 7 bases and 6 bases, there was a span of 16 bases. CDR3 nucleotide sequence: TGTGCCAGCAACCCGGACAGACGTATTAATTCACCCCTCCACTTT. Amino acid sequence: CASNPDRRINSPLHF.

This chain links TRBV5-4 with TRBJ2-2; D is unclear. The V gene lost 1 base and the J gene lost 5 bases, with 9 bases spanning the gap. The CDR3 has 14 residues. Germline loops: CDR1 SGHNT, CDR2 YYREEE (reference sequence). CDR3: CASSLRTETGELFF. In nucleotides, the CDR3 is TGTGCCAGCAGCTTGAGAACAGAGACCGGGGAGCTGTTTTTT.

This CDR3 is CASSQPRTGRFNTEAFF. The CDR3 region has the DNA TGCGCCAGCAGTCAACCCAGGACAGGGCGGTTCAACACTGAAGCTTTCTTT. The rearrangement links TRBV23-1 to TRBJ1-1; 8 bases are shared with TRBD1. Being an ORF, TRBV23-1 has a function that is uncertain. The CDR3 consists of 17 residues. Unmatched junction bases numbered 10, after V lost 2 bases and J lost 2 bases.

The chain uses TRBV7-8 and TRBJ1-2, with D possibly TRBD1 on 6 matching bases. This CDR3 has 15 residues. V lost 5 bases to trimming and J lost 7 bases, with 20 bases between them. Germline V gene data show CDR1 as SGHVS and CDR2 as FQNEAQ. CDR3 residues: CASSPSGRGTFGYTF. CDR3 bases: TGTGCCAGCAGCCCGAGCGGGAGGGGGACTTTTGGCTACACCTTC.

The chain recombines TRBV3-1 (or the pseudogene TRBV3-2) with TRBJ2-2, with 10 bases that match TRBD1. The CDR3 covers 18 residues. Germline lookup yields CDR1 LGHDT and CDR2 YNNKEL (reference sequence). The trim removed 2 bases at V and 7 bases at J, leaving 13 bases unmatched. The CDR3 here is CASSQRTPGQGFSGELFF. In nucleotides, the CDR3 is TGTGCCAGCAGCCAACGAACGCCGGGACAGGGGTTTAGCGGGGAGCTGTTTTTT.

This clone appeared once. This chain connects TRBV4-1 to TRBJ2-5; 14 bases align to TRBD2. V shed 0 bases, J shed 5 bases, and the junction held 2 bases outside the gene matches. CDR3 length equals 16 residues. Germline values: CDR1 MGHRA, CDR2 YSYEKL. The CDR3 DNA follows: TGCGCCAGCAGCCAAGAAGGGACTAGCGGGAGTGAGACCCAGTACTTC. It codes for CASSQEGTSGSETQYF.